This T cell receptor (beta chain) is from a study of vaccination and CD4 T cells after COVID-19. At the level of the study: Each control culture was treated with a CEFX pool, an HIV-1 Nef pool, or no peptide.

This sample's treatment: roughly nine-day PBMC culture with coronavirus spike peptide pools or control peptides (ViraFEST assay). CD4+ T-cell collection from the unexposed donor predated the COVID-19 pandemic (2011-2018). Only a few counts were recorded for this clonotype. Its antigen remains unidentified. With the Oncomine TCR Beta short-read assay, DNA from cultured CD4+ T cells was sequenced. The source of extracted genomic DNA was cultured CD4+ T cells. TCRdb redid the calling of the PCR reads with MiXCR, one entry per CDR3 protein. The sample lists around 11,000 distinct CDR3 sequences; 30% to 50% were seen once. Germline lookup yields CDR1 MNHEY and CDR2 SMNVEV (reference sequence). CDR3 length: 14 residues. V was cut by 6 bases and J by 3 bases, with 13 bases left in between. Findings and caveats of the study: Although the median of SARS-CoV-2-reactive clonotypes rose from around 20 to 38, the change was not significant.

The clonotype originates from a human donor in good health. The sample was CD4+ T cells from blood, cultured in vitro. This rearrangement joins TRBV27 to TRBJ2-3, with D possibly TRBD2 on 6 matching bases. The CDR3 nucleotides are TGTGCCAGCAGGCGGGATCCCCGAACAGATACGCAGTATTTT. Residues: CASRRDPRTDTQYF.